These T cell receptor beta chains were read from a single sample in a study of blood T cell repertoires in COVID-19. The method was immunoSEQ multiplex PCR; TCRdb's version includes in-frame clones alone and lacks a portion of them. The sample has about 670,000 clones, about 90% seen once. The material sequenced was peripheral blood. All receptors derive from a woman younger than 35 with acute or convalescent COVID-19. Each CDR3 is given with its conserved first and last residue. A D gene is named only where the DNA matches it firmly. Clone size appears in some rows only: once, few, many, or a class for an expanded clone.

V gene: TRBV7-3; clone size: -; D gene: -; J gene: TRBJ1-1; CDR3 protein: CASSSSSMNTEAFF; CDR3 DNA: TGTGCCAGCAGCTCCTCCTCTATGAACACTGAAGCTTTCTTT
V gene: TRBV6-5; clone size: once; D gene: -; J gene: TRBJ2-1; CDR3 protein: CASSPRDTLRNEQFF; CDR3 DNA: TGTGCCAGCAGCCCCCGGGACACATTACGCAATGAGCAGTTCTTC
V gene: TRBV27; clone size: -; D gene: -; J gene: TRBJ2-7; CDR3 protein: CASRGFSGRIDEQYF; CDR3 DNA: TGTGCCAGCAGGGGATTCTCGGGAAGGATCGACGAGCAGTACTTC
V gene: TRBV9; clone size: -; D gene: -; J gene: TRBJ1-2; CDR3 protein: CASSVEGTHYTF; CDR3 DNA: TGTGCCAGCAGCGTAGAAGGGACACACTACACCTTC
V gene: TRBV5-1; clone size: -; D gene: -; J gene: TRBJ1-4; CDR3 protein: CASSLGKTVLNEKLFF; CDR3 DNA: TGCGCCAGCAGCTTGGGGAAGACAGTTTTAAATGAAAAACTGTTTTTT
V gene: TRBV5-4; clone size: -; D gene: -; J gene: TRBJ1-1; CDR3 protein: CASSTGTGLTDTEAFF; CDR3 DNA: TGTGCCAGCAGCACCGGAACAGGGTTAACGGACACTGAAGCTTTCTTT
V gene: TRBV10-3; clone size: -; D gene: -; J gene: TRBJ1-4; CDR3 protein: CAISAVDNEKLFF; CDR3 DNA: TGTGCCATCAGTGCCGTAGATAATGAAAAACTGTTTTTT
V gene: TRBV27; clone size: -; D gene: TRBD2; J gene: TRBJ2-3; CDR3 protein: CASGFASGGANTQYF; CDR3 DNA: TGTGCCAGCGGCTTCGCTAGCGGGGGGGCGAATACGCAGTATTTT
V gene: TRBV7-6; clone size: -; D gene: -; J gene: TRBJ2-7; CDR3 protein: CASSLGGLDHYEQYF; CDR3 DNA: TGTGCCAGCAGCTTAGGGGGACTGGACCACTACGAGCAGTACTTC
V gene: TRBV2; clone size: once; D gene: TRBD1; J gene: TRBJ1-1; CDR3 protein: CASSEDRSGNTEAFF; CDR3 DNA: TGTGCCAGCAGTGAGGACAGGTCGGGGAACACTGAAGCTTTCTTT
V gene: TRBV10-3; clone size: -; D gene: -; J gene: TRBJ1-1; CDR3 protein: CAISEDRLNEAFF; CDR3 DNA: TGTGCCATCAGTGAGGACCGACTCAATGAAGCTTTCTTT
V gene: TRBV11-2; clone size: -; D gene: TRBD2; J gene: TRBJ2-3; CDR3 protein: CASSLGTSRLRDTQYF; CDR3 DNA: TGTGCCAGCAGCCTTGGGACTAGCCGATTGAGAGATACGCAGTATTTT
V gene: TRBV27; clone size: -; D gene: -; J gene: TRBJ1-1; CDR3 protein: CASATGSNTEAFF; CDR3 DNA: TGTGCTTCGGCTACGGGATCGAACACTGAAGCTTTCTTT
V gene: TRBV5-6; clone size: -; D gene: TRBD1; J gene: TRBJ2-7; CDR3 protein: CASSDDRVSYEQYF; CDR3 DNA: TGTGCCAGCAGCGACGACAGGGTCTCCTACGAGCAGTACTTC
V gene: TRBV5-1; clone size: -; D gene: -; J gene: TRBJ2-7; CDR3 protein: CASSLGQGPGYEQYF; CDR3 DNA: TGCGCCAGCAGCTTGGGCCAGGGGCCTGGGTACGAGCAGTACTTC
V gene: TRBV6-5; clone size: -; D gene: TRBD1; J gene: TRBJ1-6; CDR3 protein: CASSRLTGNNSPLHF; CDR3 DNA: TGTGCCAGCAGCCGCCTGACAGGGAATAATTCACCCCTCCACTTT
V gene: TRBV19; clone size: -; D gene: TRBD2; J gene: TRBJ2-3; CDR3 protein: CASSIGGGGTDTQYF; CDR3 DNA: TGTGCCAGTAGTATCGGCGGGGGGGGGACAGATACGCAGTATTTT
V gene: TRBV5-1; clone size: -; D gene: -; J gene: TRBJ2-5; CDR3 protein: CASSLAGTQETQYF; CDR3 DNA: TGCGCCAGCAGCTTGGCCGGGACACAAGAGACCCAGTACTTC
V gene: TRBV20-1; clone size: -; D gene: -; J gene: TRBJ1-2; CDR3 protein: CSAPGGTF; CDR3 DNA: TGCAGTGCGCCCGGGGGCACCTTC
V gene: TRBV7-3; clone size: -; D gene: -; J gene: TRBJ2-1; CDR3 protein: CASSLTGVNEQFF; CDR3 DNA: TGTGCCAGCAGCTTAACCGGGGTCAATGAGCAGTTCTTC
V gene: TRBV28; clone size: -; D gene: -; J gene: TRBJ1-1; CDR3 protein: CASSLDRYTEAFF; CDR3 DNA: TGTGCCAGCAGCTTGGACAGATACACTGAAGCTTTCTTT
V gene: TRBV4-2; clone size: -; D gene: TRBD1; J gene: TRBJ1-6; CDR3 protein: CASRHGDSHNNSPLHF; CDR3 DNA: TGTGCCAGCAGGCACGGGGACAGCCACAATAATTCACCCCTCCACTTT
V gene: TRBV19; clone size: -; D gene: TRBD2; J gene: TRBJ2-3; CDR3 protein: CASSPGRVITDTQYF; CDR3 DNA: TGTGCCAGTAGTCCAGGGAGGGTGATCACAGATACGCAGTATTTT
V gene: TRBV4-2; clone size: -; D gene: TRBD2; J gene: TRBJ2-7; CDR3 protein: CASSQRTSPGREQYF; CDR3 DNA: TGTGCCAGCAGCCAAAGGACTAGCCCCGGGCGGGAGCAGTACTTC